The rows below give T cell receptor beta chains drawn from one sample of a study of T cell repertoires in cytomegalovirus infection. For these receptors, no antigen is known. TCRdb re-derived calls from the reads in MiXCR, one entry per CDR3 protein. Altogether about 890,000 distinct CDR3 sequences are present, roughly 30% being singletons, with the ten largest covering 13%. The source was cultured CD8+ T cells from PBMCs, collected from culture after CMV antigen stimulation. All receptors come from a human donor in good health (CMV status not recorded). Some clones in this sample may be carry-over from other donors' samples. The CDR3 runs from the conserved cysteine through the conserved F or W. The D gene is left open where the match is weak. Rows give clone size only sometimes, using once, few, many, or a class for an expanded clone.

cdr3_aa cdr3_nt d_call j_call v_call clone_size
CASSQEGRGANIQYF TGCGCCAGCAGCCAAGAAGGACGGGGTGCAAACATTCAGTACTTC - TRBJ2-4 TRBV4-3 -
CASSLGSPDQPQHF TGTGCCAGCAGCTTAGGGTCACCTGATCAGCCCCAGCATTTT - TRBJ1-5 TRBV7-8 few
CASSSRTGHEQFF TGTGCCAGCAGCTCCCGGACAGGGCATGAGCAGTTCTTC TRBD1 TRBJ2-1 TRBV11-3 -
CASSLVAMAGQNTEAFF TGTGCCAGCAGCTTAGTTGCCATGGCAGGCCAAAACACTGAAGCTTTCTTT - TRBJ1-1 TRBV7-6 many
CASSAYYNTEAFF TGTGCCAGCAGCGCTTACTACAACACTGAAGCTTTCTTT - TRBJ1-1 TRBV7-6 few
CASSLWAGGTGELFF TGTGCCAGCAGTTTATGGGCAGGGGGTACCGGGGAGCTGTTTTTT TRBD1 TRBJ2-2 TRBV27 few
CASSLLLSPNQPQHF TGTGCCAGCAGCTTGTTACTTAGCCCAAATCAGCCCCAGCATTTT - TRBJ1-5 TRBV5-6 -
CASSRPVGTGSNYGYTF TGTGCCAGCAGCCGCCCGGTGGGGACAGGCTCTAACTATGGCTACACCTTC TRBD1 TRBJ1-2 TRBV7-9 -
CASSTGTSGGETQYF TGTGCCAGCAGTACCGGGACTAGCGGGGGAGAGACCCAGTACTTC TRBD2 TRBJ2-5 TRBV27 once
CSVAKLPLFF TGCAGCGTTGCTAAATTGCCACTGTTTTTT - TRBJ1-4 TRBV29-1 -
CASSFPGAFLQETQYF TGTGCCAGCAGCTTCCCGGGGGCCTTTCTCCAAGAGACCCAGTACTTC - TRBJ2-5 TRBV7-9 -
CVSSIRSMAEAFF TGTGTCAGTAGTATAAGGAGTATGGCTGAAGCTTTCTTT - TRBJ1-1 TRBV19 -
CASSSFTGINQPQHF TGTGCCAGCAGTTCCTTTACCGGGATCAATCAGCCCCAGCATTTT - TRBJ1-5 TRBV6-2/TRBV6-3 -
CASSFGFEGDSNQPQHF TGTGCCAGCAGCTTTGGGTTTGAAGGAGATAGCAATCAGCCCCAGCATTTT - TRBJ1-5 TRBV7-9 few
CASSHGHTEAFF TGCGCCAGCAGTCATGGACACACTGAAGCTTTCTTT - TRBJ1-1 TRBV4-1 few
CASTGQGENEQFF TGTGCCAGCACAGGACAGGGTGAGAATGAGCAGTTCTTC TRBD1 TRBJ2-1 TRBV19 -
CASSQQTGGAWNIQYF TGTGCCAGCAGCCAACAGACAGGGGGCGCGTGGAACATTCAGTACTTC TRBD1 TRBJ2-4 TRBV2 few
CASSATTGGRNYGYTF TGTGCCAGCAGCGCCACAACAGGGGGCCGAAACTATGGCTACACCTTC TRBD1 TRBJ1-2 TRBV7-9 -
CASSFGPSGGAYEQFF TGTGCCAGCAGTTTCGGACCTAGCGGGGGGGCTTATGAGCAGTTCTTC TRBD2 TRBJ2-1 TRBV28 -